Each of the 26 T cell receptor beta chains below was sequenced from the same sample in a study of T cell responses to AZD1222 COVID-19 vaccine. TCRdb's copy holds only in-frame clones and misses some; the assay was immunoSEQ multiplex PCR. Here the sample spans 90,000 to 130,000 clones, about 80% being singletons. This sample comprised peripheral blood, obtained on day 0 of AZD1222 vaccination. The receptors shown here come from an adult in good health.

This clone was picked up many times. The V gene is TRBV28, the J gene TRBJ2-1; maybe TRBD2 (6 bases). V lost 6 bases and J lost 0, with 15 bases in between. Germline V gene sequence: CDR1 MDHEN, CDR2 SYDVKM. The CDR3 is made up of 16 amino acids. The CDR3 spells CASRGSGHYSYNEQFF. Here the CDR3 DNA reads TGTGCCAGCAGGGGGAGCGGGCACTACTCCTACAATGAGCAGTTCTTC.

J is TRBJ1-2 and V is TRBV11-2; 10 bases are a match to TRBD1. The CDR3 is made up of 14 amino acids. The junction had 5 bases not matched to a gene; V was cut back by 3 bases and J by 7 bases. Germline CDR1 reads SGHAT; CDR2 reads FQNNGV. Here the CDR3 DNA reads TGTGCCAGCAGCTTTGGGACAGGGGAAAGTGGCTACACCTTC. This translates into CASSFGTGESGYTF. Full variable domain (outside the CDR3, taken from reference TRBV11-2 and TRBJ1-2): EAGVAQSPRYKIIEKRQSVAFWCNPISGHATLYWYQQILGQGPKLLIQFQNNGVVDDSQLPKDRFSAERLKGVDSTLKIQPAKLEDSAVYLCASSFGTGESGYTFGSGTRLTVV.

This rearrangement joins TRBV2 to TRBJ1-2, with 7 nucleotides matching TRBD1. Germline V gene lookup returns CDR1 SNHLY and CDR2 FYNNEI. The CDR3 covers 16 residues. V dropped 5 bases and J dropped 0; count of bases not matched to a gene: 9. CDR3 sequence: CASSTTGTVANYGYTF. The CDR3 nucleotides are TGTGCCAGCAGTACCACCGGGACAGTAGCTAACTATGGCTACACCTTC.

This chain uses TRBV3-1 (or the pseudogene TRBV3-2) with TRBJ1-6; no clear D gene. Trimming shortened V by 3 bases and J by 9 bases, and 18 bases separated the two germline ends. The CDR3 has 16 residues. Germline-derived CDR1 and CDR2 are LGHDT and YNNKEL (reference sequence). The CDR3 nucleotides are TGTGCCAGCAGCCACGCTGGACGGGCCTCGGGTTCACCCCTCCACTTT. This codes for CASSHAGRASGSPLHF.

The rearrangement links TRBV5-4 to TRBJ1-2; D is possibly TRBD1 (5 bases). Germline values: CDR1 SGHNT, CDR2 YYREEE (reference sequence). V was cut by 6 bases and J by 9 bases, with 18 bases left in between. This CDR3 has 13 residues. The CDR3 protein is CASNRDGYLSYTF. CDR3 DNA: TGTGCCAGCAACCGGGACGGATACCTGAGCTACACCTTC.

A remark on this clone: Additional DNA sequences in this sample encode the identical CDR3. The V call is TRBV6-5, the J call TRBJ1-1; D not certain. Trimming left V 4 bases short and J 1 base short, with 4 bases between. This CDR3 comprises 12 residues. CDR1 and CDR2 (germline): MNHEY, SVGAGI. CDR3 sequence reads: CASSWGNTEAFF. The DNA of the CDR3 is TGTGCCAGCAGTTGGGGGAACACTGAAGCTTTCTTT.

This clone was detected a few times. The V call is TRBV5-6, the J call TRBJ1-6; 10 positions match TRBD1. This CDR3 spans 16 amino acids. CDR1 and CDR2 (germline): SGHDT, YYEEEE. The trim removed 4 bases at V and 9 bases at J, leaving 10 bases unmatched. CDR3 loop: CASSRAGTGEISPLHF. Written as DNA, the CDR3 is TGTGCCAGCAGCCGAGCGGGGACAGGGGAAATTTCACCCCTCCACTTT.

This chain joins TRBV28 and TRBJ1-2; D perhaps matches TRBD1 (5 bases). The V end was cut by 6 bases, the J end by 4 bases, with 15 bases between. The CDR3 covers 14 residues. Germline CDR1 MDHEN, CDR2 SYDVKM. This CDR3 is CASSPHHGGYGYTF. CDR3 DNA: TGTGCCAGCAGCCCTCACCACGGGGGCTATGGCTACACCTTC.

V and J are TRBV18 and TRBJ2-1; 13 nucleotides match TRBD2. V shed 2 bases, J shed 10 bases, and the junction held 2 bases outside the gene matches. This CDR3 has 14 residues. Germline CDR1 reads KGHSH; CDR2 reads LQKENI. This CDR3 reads CASSPGLAGDEQFF. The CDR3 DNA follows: TGTGCCAGCTCACCAGGACTAGCGGGAGACGAGCAGTTCTTC.

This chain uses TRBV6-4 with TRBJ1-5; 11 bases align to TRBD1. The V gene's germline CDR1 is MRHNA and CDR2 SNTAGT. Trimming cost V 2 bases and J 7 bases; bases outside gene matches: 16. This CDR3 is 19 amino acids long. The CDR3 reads CASSDTRDRGCGTIQPQHF. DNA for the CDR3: TGTGCCAGCAGTGACACGCGGGACAGGGGGTGTGGGACAATCCAGCCCCAGCATTTT.

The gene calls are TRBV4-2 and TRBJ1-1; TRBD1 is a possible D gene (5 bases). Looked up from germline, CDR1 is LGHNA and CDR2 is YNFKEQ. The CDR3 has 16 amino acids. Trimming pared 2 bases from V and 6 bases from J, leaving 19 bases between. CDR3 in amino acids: CASSQISPRDHPEAFF. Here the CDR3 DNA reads TGTGCCAGCAGCCAAATTAGCCCTCGGGACCACCCTGAAGCTTTCTTT.

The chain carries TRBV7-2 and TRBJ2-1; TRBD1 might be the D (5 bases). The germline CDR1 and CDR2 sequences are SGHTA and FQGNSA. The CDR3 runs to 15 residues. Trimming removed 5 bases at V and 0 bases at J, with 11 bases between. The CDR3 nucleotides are TGTGCCAGCAGCGGGGCAGGGCCCTCCTACAATGAGCAGTTCTTC. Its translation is CASSGAGPSYNEQFF.

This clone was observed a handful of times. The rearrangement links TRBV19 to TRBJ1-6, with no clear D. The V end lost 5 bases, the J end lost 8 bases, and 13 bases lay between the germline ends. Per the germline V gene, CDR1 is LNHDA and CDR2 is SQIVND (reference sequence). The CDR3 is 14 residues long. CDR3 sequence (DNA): TGTGCCAGTAGTCCCTCGACACTTTATTCACCCCTCCACTTT. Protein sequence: CASSPSTLYSPLHF.

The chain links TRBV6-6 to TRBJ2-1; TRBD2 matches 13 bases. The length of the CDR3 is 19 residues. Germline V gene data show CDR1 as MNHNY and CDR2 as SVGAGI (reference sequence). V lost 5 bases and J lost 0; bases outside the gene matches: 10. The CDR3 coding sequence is TGTGCCAGCAGTCGTACCCGGACTAGCGGGAGTATCTCCTACAATGAGCAGTTCTTC. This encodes CASSRTRTSGSISYNEQFF.

CDR3 bases: TGCAGTGCTAGTAAGGGAGAGAGCGGGGGGATCTACAATGAGCAGTTCTTC. Translating gives CSASKGESGGIYNEQFF. The rearrangement uses TRBV20-1 and TRBJ2-1, with 9 bases identical to TRBD2. CDR1 and CDR2 from the germline V gene are DFQATT and SNEGSKA (reference sequence). The CDR3 is 17 amino acids. V shed 3 bases and J 3 bases; nucleotides not matched to a gene: 12.

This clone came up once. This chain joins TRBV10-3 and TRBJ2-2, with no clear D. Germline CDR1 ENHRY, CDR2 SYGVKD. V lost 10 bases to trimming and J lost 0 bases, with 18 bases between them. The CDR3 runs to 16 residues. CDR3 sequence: CATRKTQLANTGELFF. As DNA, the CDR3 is TGTGCCACCAGGAAGACCCAACTCGCGAACACCGGGGAGCTGTTTTTT.

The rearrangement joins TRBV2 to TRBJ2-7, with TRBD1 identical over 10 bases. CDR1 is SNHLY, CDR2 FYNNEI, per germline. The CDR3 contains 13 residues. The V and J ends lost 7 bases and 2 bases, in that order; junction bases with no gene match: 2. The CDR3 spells CASTGTGAYEQYF. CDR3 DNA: TGTGCCAGCACCGGGACAGGGGCCTACGAGCAGTACTTC. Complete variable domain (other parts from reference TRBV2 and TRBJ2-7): EPEVTQTPSHQVTQMGQEVILRCVPISNHLYFYWYRQILGQKVEFLVSFYNNEISEKSEIFDDQFSVERPDGSNFTLKIRSTKLEDSAMYFCASTGTGAYEQYFGPGTRLTVT.

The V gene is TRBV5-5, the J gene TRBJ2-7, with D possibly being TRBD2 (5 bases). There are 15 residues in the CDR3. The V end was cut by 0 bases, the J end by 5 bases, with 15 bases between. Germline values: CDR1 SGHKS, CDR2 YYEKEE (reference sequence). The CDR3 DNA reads TGTGCCAGCAGCTTGGTAGTGGCGGGCGAGAACGAGCAGTACTTC. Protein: CASSLVVAGENEQYF. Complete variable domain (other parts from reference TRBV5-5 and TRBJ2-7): DAGVTQSPTHLIKTRGQQVTLRCSPISGHKSVSWYQQVLGQGPQFIFQYYEKEERGRGNFPDRFSARQFPNYSSELNVNALLLGDSALYLCASSLVVAGENEQYFGPGTRLTVT.

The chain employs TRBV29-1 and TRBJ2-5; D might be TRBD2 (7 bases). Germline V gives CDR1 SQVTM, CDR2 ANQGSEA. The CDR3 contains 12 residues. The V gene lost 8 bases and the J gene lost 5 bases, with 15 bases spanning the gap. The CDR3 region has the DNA TGCAGCTGGGGGGGGGCCGAGGAGACCCAGTACTTC. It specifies CSWGGAEETQYF.

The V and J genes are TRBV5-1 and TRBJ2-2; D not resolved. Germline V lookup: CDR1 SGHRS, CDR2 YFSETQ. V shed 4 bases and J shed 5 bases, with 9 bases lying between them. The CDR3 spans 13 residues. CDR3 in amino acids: CASSAQETGELFF. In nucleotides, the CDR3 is TGCGCCAGCAGCGCCCAGGAAACCGGGGAGCTGTTTTTT. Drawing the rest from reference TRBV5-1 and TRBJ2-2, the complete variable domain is KAGVTQTPRYLIKTRGQQVTLSCSPISGHRSVSWYQQTPGQGLQFLFEYFSETQRNKGNFPGRFSGRQFSNSRSEMNVSTLELGDSALYLCASSAQETGELFFGEGSRLTVL.

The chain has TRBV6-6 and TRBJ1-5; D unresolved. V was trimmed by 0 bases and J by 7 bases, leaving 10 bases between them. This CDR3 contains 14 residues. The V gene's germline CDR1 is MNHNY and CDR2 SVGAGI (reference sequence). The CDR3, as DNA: TGTGCCAGCAGTTACTCAGGGCCAGTACAGCCCCAGCATTTT. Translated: CASSYSGPVQPQHF.

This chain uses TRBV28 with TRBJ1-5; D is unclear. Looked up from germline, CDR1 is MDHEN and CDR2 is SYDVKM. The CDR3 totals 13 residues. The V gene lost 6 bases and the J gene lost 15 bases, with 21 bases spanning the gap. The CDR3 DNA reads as TGTGCCAGCAGATATACAGCTGTGGGGAATTGGCATTTT. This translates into CASRYTAVGNWHF.

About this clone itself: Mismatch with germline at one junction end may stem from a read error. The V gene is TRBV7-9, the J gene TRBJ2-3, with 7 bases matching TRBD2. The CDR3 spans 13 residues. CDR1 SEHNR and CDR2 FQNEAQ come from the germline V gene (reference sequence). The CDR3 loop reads CASSPTSRDTQYF. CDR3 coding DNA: TGTGCCAGCAGCCCGACTAGCAGAGATACGCAGTATTTT.

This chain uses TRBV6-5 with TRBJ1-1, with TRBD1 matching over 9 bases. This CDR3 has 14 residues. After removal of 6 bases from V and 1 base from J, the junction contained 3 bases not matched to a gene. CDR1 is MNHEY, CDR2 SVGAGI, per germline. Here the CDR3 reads CASRVQGANTEAFF. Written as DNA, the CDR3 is TGTGCCAGCAGGGTACAGGGGGCGAACACTGAAGCTTTCTTT.

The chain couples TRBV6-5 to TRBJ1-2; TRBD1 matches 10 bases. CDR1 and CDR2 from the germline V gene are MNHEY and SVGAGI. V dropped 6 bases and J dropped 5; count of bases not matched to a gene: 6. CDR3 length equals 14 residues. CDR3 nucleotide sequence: TGTGCCAGCAGCTCCGGGGACAGGGGATATGGCTACACCTTC. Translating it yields CASSSGDRGYGYTF.

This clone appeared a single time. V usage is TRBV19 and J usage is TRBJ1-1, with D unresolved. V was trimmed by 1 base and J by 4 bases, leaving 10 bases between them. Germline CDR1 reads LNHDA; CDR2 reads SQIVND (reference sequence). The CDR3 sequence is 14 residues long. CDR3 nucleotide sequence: TGTGCCAGTAGTATAGTGGCCGGGCGCACTGAAGCTTTCTTT. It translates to CASSIVAGRTEAFF. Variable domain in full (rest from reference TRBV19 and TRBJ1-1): DGGITQSPKYLFRKEGQNVTLSCEQNLNHDAMYWYRQDPGQGLRLIYYSQIVNDFQKGDIAEGYSVSREKKESFPLTVTSAQKNPTAFYLCASSIVAGRTEAFFGQGTRLTVV.